The entry that follows covers one T cell receptor beta chain sequence. The data stem from a study of blood T cell repertoires in COVID-19. Study details: Both acute and convalescent COVID-19 samples were obtained from the United States, Italy and Spain. From T cells, B-cell-depleted T cells, or PBMCs came the material, which was cDNA or gDNA.

Per the study methods: Researchers report that nucleated cell counts were estimated from reference gene primer amplification. TCRdb's copy holds only in-frame clones and misses some; the assay was immunoSEQ multiplex PCR. V and J calls and clone size follow that table, whereas D and trimming were derived from the DNA. Of under 250,000 clones listed, approximately 90% were seen once; the top ten hold about 1.3%. Germline CDR1 is SGDLS and CDR2 is YYNGEE. Trimming pared 0 bases from V and 6 bases from J, leaving 10 bases between. This CDR3 contains 14 residues. Sequencing was performed on peripheral blood. The rearrangement links TRBV9 to TRBJ1-5; D unresolved. This TCR was sampled from a young man with acute or convalescent COVID-19. CDR3 residues: CASSVDAGSQPQHF. The CDR3 DNA reads TGTGCCAGCAGCGTAGATGCGGGGAGTCAGCCCCAGCATTTT.